This TCR beta chain was identified during a study of blood T cell repertoires in COVID-19. Whole-study context: Spain, Italy and the United States supplied samples that represented acute and convalescent COVID-19.

Under the authors' procedure: Amplification with reference gene primers provided the estimates of nucleated cell counts. Clones were read by immunoSEQ multiplex PCR, and TCRdb kept only the in-frame ones, dropping some. That table furnishes V, J and clone size, whereas the DNA furnished D and trimming. The repertoire holds over 350,000 clones, 75% to 90% seen once, with more than 1.4% in the top ten. The CDR3 loop spans 16 amino acids. V dropped 4 bases and J dropped 0 bases, with 16 bases sitting between them. Germline lookup yields CDR1 SGHVS and CDR2 FQNEAQ. The chain has TRBV7-8 and TRBJ2-7; D may be TRBD2 (6 bases). The sequence was obtained from a woman between 25 and 40 years old with active or convalescent COVID-19. Sequencing input: peripheral blood. The CDR3 is CASSSNTWGDSYEQYF. CDR3 nucleotides: TGTGCCAGCAGCTCCAATACTTGGGGGGACTCCTACGAGCAGTACTTC.